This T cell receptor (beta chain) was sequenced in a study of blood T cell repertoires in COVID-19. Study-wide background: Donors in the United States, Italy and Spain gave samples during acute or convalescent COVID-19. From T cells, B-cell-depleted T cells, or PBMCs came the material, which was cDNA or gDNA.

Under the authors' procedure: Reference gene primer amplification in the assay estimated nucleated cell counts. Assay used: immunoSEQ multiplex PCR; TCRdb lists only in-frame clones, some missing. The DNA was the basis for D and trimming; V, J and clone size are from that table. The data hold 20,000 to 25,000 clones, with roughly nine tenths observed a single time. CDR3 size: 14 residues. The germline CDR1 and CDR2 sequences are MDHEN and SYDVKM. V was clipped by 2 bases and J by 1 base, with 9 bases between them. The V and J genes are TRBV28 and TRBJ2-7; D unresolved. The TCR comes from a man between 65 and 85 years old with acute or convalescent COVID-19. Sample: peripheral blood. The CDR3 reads CASSLRVVSYEQYF. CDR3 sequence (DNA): TGTGCCAGCAGTTTACGGGTAGTTTCCTACGAGCAGTACTTC. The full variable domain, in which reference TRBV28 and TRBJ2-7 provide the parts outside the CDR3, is DVKVTQSSRYLVKRTGEKVFLECVQDMDHENMFWYRQDPGLGLRLIYFSYDVKMKEKGDIPEGYSVSREKKERFSLILESASTNQTSMYLCASSLRVVSYEQYFGPGTRLTVT.